Sequencing of this TCR beta chain was carried out in a study of blood T cell repertoires in COVID-19 (dated by TCRdb to about 2020). About the study as a whole: Samples from collaborators originated in the United States, Italy and Spain and spanned both the acute and convalescent phases of COVID-19. A freely available public database, intended as a resource for researchers studying the immune response to SARS-CoV-2, is where the repertoires were released. The material from the prospective study consisted of cDNA or gDNA derived from T cells, B-cell-depleted T cells, or PBMCs. Sample metadata almost always included a de-identified subject ID, COVID-19 status, age in years and sex. Deeply sampled blood TCRbeta repertoires from subjects exposed to, actively infected with, or recovered from COVID-19 were included in the dataset. Where HLA class I and class II types were available, the types were taken from metadata supplied by the sample provider, not from assay-based typing. Samples came from the ongoing ImmuneRACE study (first 160 participants) plus 1,254 subjects from 6 global collaborators.

A word on this clone: Its cognate antigen has yet to be identified. The input lacks base qualities; no much larger clone sits a single base away.

TCRbeta CDR3 regions were amplified from genomic DNA using the immunoSEQ Assay, a bias-controlled multiplex PCR. The original pipeline was this. Nucleated cell counts per sample were estimated from amplification of reference gene primers within the assay. Sequence reads were collapsed and filtered to measure the absolute abundance of every unique TCRbeta CDR3 rearrangement. For each sample, productive Simpson clonality was calculated by taking the square root of Simpson's diversity index across productive rearrangements. In its TCRdb copy, this immuneACCESS table keeps in-frame sequences only and misses some clones. Where compared with another copy, unresolved V genes explain less than half of these, and the others have no known cause. V and J calls and clone size come straight from that table; D and trimming were deduced from the DNA. Recorded for this sample are roughly 230,000 clones; roughly four fifths of them occurred a single time. The ten biggest clones cover 3% to 3.5% of the sample.

In the prospective study, participants were about 18 to 100 years old, resided in under 30 geographic areas of the United States, and were enrolled through a virtual design. To assign participants to cohorts, the prospective study relied on clinical history that participants themselves reported in a screening survey and a study questionnaire. ImmuneRACE Cohort 3 recovered participants were defined by two consecutive negative NP/OP PCR tests, healthcare professional clearance, or symptom resolution. In the prospective study, mobile phlebotomists collected whole blood, serum and a nasopharyngeal or oropharyngeal swab from each participant. Over a roughly two-month period, participants in the prospective study had the option of providing additional blood draws and questionnaires. Before DNA extraction, blood samples from the prospective study were shipped at room temperature or frozen. V is pruned by 2 bases and J by 3 bases, leaving 6 bases of the junction without a gene match. Inclusive of the bounding cysteine and phenylalanine, the CDR3 is 15 residues long. This entry keeps only the CDR3 DNA: 45 bases, framed from base 1. CDR1 is given as MNHNS and CDR2 as SASEGT, both from the germline V gene.

What the study reported, not specific to this receptor: Clinical and demographic metadata were provided uncurated, with the amount varying by source and participant.

The sequenced sample was PBMCs or T cells enriched from blood (not recorded which). Recombination joined TRBV6-1 with TRBJ1-2; 7 junctional bases match TRBD1. The receptor comes from a woman aged 60-75 years who had recovered from COVID-19. The CDR3 has the sequence CASSETAGGYYGYTF. The sequenced DNA: TGTGCCAGCAGTGAAACGGCAGGGGGGTACTATGGCTACACCTTC.